This T cell receptor beta chain appears in the sequencing data of a study of OX40 agonist ivuxolimab in advanced cancers. Study information: Each patient was given ivuxolimab into a vein every 2 weeks, at 0.01 to 10 mg/kg. Past anti-PD-1, anti-PD-L1 or anti-CTLA-4 therapy was accepted, and 30% to 45% had received some. Among those enrolled, mean age was around 55 years (range about 23 to 85) and about 79% were male.

This CDR3 has 13 amino acids. Germline lookup yields CDR1 SGHDT and CDR2 YYEEEE. V was cut by 5 bases and J by 9 bases, with 17 bases left in between. Sequenced by immunoSEQ multiplex PCR; TCRdb stores in-frame clones only, minus some. The data hold nearly 45,000 clones, with more than 75% observed a single time. Blood got drawn at baseline, again on cycle 4 day 1, and then on cycle 7 day 1. The rearrangement uses TRBV5-6 and TRBJ1-1, with D possibly being TRBD1 (5 bases). Sample: CD4+ or CD8+ T cells sorted from blood, taken in a trial of the OX40 agonist ivuxolimab. This clonotype was sampled from an adult with an advanced solid tumor such as melanoma, head and neck, liver or kidney cancer. Here the CDR3 reads CASSEGAREQAFF. DNA for the CDR3: TGTGCCAGCAGTGAAGGGGCCCGGGAACAAGCTTTCTTT.